This T cell receptor (beta chain) was observed in a study of shared clonotypes between healthy human individuals. Deep-level assay runs were performed. In the original analysis: ImmunoSEQ only sent back junction sequences with no quality scores, so filtering was done differently. Only in-frame clones appear in the TCRdb table, and some are missing; sequencing was by immunoSEQ multiplex PCR. That table is the source of V, J and clone size, and D and trimming were worked out from the DNA. The table lists 2 million to 3 million clones, approximately 94% of them singletons. Findings of the study overall: Across a handful of donors, naive CD4 shared 5% to 6%, naive CD8 under 4%, memory CD4 roughly 2.2%, memory CD8 around 0.42%. A generally larger estimated richness was seen in naive subsets than in memory subsets.

With respect to this clone: Its antigen is undetermined.

CDR3 length: 13 amino acids. V was pared by 7 bases and J by 0 bases, with 10 bases between. Germline assignment: CDR1 SNHLY and CDR2 FYNNEI. The J gene is TRBJ2-7, the V gene TRBV2; no definite D call. What was sequenced was naive CD4+ T cells from PBMCs. As for subset: CD45RA+ positively selected. The receptor comes from a man younger than 35 in good health. Some clones in this sample may be carry-over from other donors' samples. The DNA of the CDR3 is TGTGCCAGCAATGTAGACACCTCCTACGAGCAGTACTTC. Its protein product is CASNVDTSYEQYF.